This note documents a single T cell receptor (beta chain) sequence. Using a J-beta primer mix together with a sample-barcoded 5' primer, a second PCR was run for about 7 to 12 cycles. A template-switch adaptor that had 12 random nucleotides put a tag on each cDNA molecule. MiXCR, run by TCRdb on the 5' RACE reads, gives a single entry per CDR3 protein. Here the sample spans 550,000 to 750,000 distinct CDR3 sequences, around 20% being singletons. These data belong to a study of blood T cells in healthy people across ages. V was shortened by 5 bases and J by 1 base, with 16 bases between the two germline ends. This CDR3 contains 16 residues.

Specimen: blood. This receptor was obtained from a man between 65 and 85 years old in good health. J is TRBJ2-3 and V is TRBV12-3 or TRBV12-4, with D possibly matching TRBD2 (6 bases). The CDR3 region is CASSPDGTSGTDTQYF. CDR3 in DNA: TGTGCCAGCAGTCCAGATGGGACTTCAGGCACAGATACGCAGTATTTT.